This TCR beta chain is from a study of cytomegalovirus exposure and HLA in healthy donors. Study-level points and caveats: There were reportedly fewer N-insertions in an Asian-associated ancestry cluster than the roughly 610-donor mean, in a later analysis.

PCR primers comprised 60 Vbeta and 13 Jbeta primers. Clones were read by immunoSEQ multiplex PCR, and TCRdb kept only the in-frame ones, dropping some. This table holds roughly 120,000 clones, around 75% found once. At the time of sampling, donors were nominally healthy, though unrecorded immune exposures were likely. As concerns this clone: Its antigen is not identified.

The sample was PBMCs. The TCR originated in a woman between 18 and 30 years old in good health and CMV-seronegative.

CDR3 DNA sequence: TGTGCCAGCAGCACGATAGCGGGGTCGTGGGAGACCCAGTACTTC. Protein product: CASSTIAGSWETQYF. The gene calls are TRBV5-4 and TRBJ2-5; TRBD2 agrees at 8 bases. This CDR3 is 15 amino acids long. From germline, CDR1 is SGHNT and CDR2 YYREEE (reference sequence). V dropped 4 bases and J dropped 5; count of bases not matched to a gene: 10.